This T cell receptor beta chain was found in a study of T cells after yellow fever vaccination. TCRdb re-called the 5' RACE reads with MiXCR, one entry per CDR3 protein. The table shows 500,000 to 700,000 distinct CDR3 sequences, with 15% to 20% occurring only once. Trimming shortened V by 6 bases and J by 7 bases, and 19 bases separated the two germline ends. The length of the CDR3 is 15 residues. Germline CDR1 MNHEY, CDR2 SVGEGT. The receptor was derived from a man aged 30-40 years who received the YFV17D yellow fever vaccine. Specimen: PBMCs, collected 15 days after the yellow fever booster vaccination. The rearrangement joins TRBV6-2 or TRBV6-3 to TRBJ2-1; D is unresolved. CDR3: CASRMTALHYNEQFF. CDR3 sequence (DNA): TGTGCCAGCAGGATGACGGCTTTACATTATAATGAGCAGTTCTTC.